A selection of T cell receptor beta chains follows, all from one sample in a study of T cell repertoires in cytomegalovirus infection. TCRdb re-analysed the reads in MiXCR, keeping a single row per CDR3 protein. The profile shows just over 150,000 distinct CDR3 sequences, 23% of them singletons. Specimen: PBMCs. These receptors were collected from a human donor in good health (CMV status not recorded). Some clones in this sample may be carry-over from other donors' samples. CDR3s include the opening cysteine and the closing phenylalanine or tryptophan. The D gene is left open where the match is weak. Where a row states a size, it is once, few, many or the class of an expanded clone; other rows omit it.

>many|TRBV7-6|TRBJ2-2|-
CASSPGPRELFF
TGTGCCAGCAGCCCCGGCCCCCGGGAGCTGTTTTTT
>many|TRBV12-3/TRBV12-4|TRBJ1-6|-
CASSEFPGISSPLHF
TGTGCCAGCAGTGAATTTCCAGGAATTAGTTCGCCCCTCCACTTT
>-|TRBV12-3/TRBV12-4|TRBJ2-1|-
CASSLGELLSYNEQFF
TGTGCCAGCAGTTTAGGGGAGTTACTCTCCTACAATGAGCAGTTCTTC
>few|TRBV20-1|TRBJ2-5|TRBD1
CSASGTAQETQYF
TGCAGTGCTAGTGGGACAGCTCAAGAGACCCAGTACTTC
>-|TRBV28|TRBJ2-7|-
CASSPLYTEPYEQYF
TGTGCCAGCAGTCCCCTCTATACGGAGCCCTACGAGCAGTACTTC
>few|TRBV7-8|TRBJ2-1|TRBD2
CASSSGTSLGNEQFF
TGTGCCAGCAGCTCCGGGACTAGCCTTGGCAATGAGCAGTTCTTC
>many|TRBV7-2|TRBJ2-1|-
CASSLGSLVNNEQFF
TGTGCCAGCAGCTTAGGGAGTCTGGTGAACAATGAGCAGTTCTTC
>-|TRBV12-3/TRBV12-4|TRBJ1-2|TRBD1
CASSSTGLYGYTF
TGTGCCAGCAGTTCGACAGGGCTCTATGGCTACACCTTC
>few|TRBV20-1|TRBJ1-2|-
CSARDTNYGYTF
TGCAGTGCTCGGGACACCAACTATGGCTACACCTTC
>few|TRBV20-1|TRBJ2-2|TRBD1
CSAQGQRGELFF
TGCAGTGCTCAGGGACAGCGCGGGGAGCTGTTTTTT
>many|TRBV7-8|TRBJ1-5|-
CASSLAETHEAPQHF
TGTGCCAGCAGCTTAGCGGAAACCCACGAAGCGCCCCAGCATTTT
>-|TRBV30|TRBJ1-1|-
CAWTLPGLQSDTEAFF
TGTGCCTGGACACTCCCGGGACTCCAGAGTGACACTGAAGCTTTCTTT
>-|TRBV20-1|TRBJ1-5|TRBD1
CSARDRGSQPQHF
TGCAGTGCGAGGGACAGGGGAAGTCAGCCCCAGCATTTT
>once|TRBV7-9|TRBJ2-7|TRBD1
CASSSGQLVDEQYF
TGTGCCAGCAGCTCGGGACAGCTTGTGGACGAGCAGTACTTC
>-|TRBV6-1|TRBJ2-5|-
CASSDNSGETQYF
TGTGCCAGCAGTGATAACTCAGGGGAGACCCAGTACTTC
>-|TRBV15|TRBJ1-2|TRBD1
CATGMGTDYGYTF
TGTGCCACCGGAATGGGGACAGACTATGGCTACACCTTC
>-|TRBV7-2|TRBJ2-3|-
CASSVGGGTQYF
TGTGCCAGCAGCGTAGGGGGTGGGACGCAGTATTTT
>few|TRBV12-3/TRBV12-4|TRBJ2-3|TRBD1
CASRQGLDTQYF
TGTGCCAGCCGACAGGGGTTGGATACGCAGTATTTT
>-|TRBV7-9|TRBJ2-7|-
CASSLALNRRQVEEYEQYF
TGTGCCAGCAGCTTAGCCCTAAACAGAAGACAGGTCGAAGAGTACGAGCAGTACTTC
>-|TRBV6-1|TRBJ1-5|-
CASNPTGPGQPQHF
TGTGCCAGCAACCCGACAGGCCCAGGTCAGCCCCAGCATTTT
>many|TRBV7-2|TRBJ1-3|-
CASSEVGGAGNTIYF
TGTGCCAGCAGCGAAGTCGGGGGAGCTGGAAACACCATATATTTT
>-|TRBV28|TRBJ2-7|-
CASSRPKGQTYEQYF
TGTGCCAGCAGCCGTCCTAAAGGGCAGACCTACGAGCAGTACTTC
>many|TRBV7-2|TRBJ2-3|TRBD2
CASSLRLAGGSTDTQYF
TGTGCCAGCAGCCTCCGACTAGCGGGAGGGAGCACAGATACGCAGTATTTT
>few|TRBV20-1|TRBJ1-2|TRBD1
CSPRDREFGYTF
TGCAGTCCCCGTGACAGGGAGTTTGGCTACACCTTC
>-|TRBV11-1|TRBJ2-1|-
CASSSGRSWDEQFF
TGTGCCAGCAGCTCAGGAAGGAGCTGGGATGAGCAGTTCTTC
>few|TRBV27|TRBJ2-3|-
CASTPAAGSDTQYF
TGTGCCAGCACCCCCGCGGCGGGGTCAGATACGCAGTATTTT
>few|TRBV19|TRBJ1-1|TRBD1
CASSVQGGNTEAFF
TGTGCCAGTAGTGTACAGGGGGGGAACACTGAAGCTTTCTTT
>few|TRBV27|TRBJ1-1|-
CASSGGVEAFF
TGTGCCAGCAGTGGGGGGGTTGAAGCTTTCTTT
>-|TRBV6-2/TRBV6-3|TRBJ2-3|TRBD2
CASSAGTSGRAGADTQYF
TGTGCCAGCAGCGCCGGGACTAGCGGGAGGGCCGGGGCAGATACGCAGTATTTT
>many|TRBV7-2|TRBJ1-1|-
CASSQGTNTEAFF
TGTGCCAGCAGCCAAGGAACAAACACTGAAGCTTTCTTT
>-|TRBV7-2|TRBJ1-1|-
CASSPRLGNTEAFF
TGTGCCAGCAGCCCTCGGCTAGGGAACACTGAAGCTTTCTTT
>-|TRBV7-9|TRBJ1-2|-
CASSPTPTF
TGTGCCAGCAGCCCTACCCCCACCTTC
>-|TRBV20-1|TRBJ2-2|-
CSASFRGAGTGELFF
TGCAGTGCTAGTTTTAGGGGGGCCGGGACCGGGGAGCTGTTTTTT
>-|TRBV15|TRBJ2-5|-
CATSIRQQETQYF
TGTGCCACCAGCATTAGACAGCAAGAGACCCAGTACTTC
>few|TRBV28|TRBJ2-1|-
CASRAGAEQFF
TGTGCCAGCAGAGCCGGAGCTGAGCAGTTCTTC
>many|TRBV7-2|TRBJ1-5|-
CASSLAPGGSQPQHF
TGTGCCAGCAGCTTAGCGCCGGGGGGAAGCCAGCCCCAGCATTTT
>-|TRBV14|TRBJ1-2|-
CASSQGSDRANYGYTF
TGTGCCAGCAGCCAAGGCTCCGACAGAGCCAACTATGGCTACACCTTC
>few|TRBV11-2|TRBJ2-1|-
CASSLDGTVINNEQFF
TGTGCCAGCAGCTTAGATGGGACCGTGATCAACAATGAGCAGTTCTTC
>-|TRBV29-1|TRBJ2-1|-
CSVEDRGTSVNEQFF
TGCAGCGTTGAAGATCGGGGGACCAGCGTAAATGAGCAGTTCTTC
>-|TRBV20-1|TRBJ2-3|-
CSATTRRGTDTQYF
TGCAGTGCAACGACTAGAAGGGGCACAGATACGCAGTATTTT
>-|TRBV11-3|TRBJ2-2|TRBD1
CASSPTTGPTGELFF
TGTGCCAGCAGCCCGACGACAGGGCCCACCGGGGAGCTGTTTTTT
>-|TRBV5-1|TRBJ1-3|TRBD1
CASRLGQSGNTIYF
TGCGCCAGCAGGTTGGGACAGTCTGGAAACACCATATATTTT
>many|TRBV7-2|TRBJ1-5|-
CASSAEVDQPQHF
TGTGCCAGCAGCGCAGAGGTCGATCAGCCCCAGCATTTT
>few|TRBV7-9|TRBJ2-7|TRBD1
CASSPGTGEKGFSPYEQYF
TGTGCCAGCAGCCCCGGGACAGGGGAAAAAGGTTTCTCCCCCTACGAGCAGTACTTC
>-|TRBV20-1|TRBJ2-3|-
CSATQGRTQYF
TGCAGTGCTACCCAGGGTCGAACGCAGTATTTT
>once|TRBV5-1|TRBJ2-1|TRBD2
CASSLRLTVTGLGYNEQFF
TGCGCCAGCAGCCTCCGTTTGACAGTGACGGGACTAGGCTACAATGAGCAGTTCTTC